This TCR beta chain was found in a study of cytomegalovirus exposure and HLA in healthy donors (dated by TCRdb to 2015 to 2018). General notes on the study: An earlier analysis of approximately 590 of the donors reported 250 to 350 Gb of sequence data and 100 million to 130 million unique TCR beta sequences from about 200 million T cells. Roughly 300 gigabases of sequencing data and around 85 million unique TCR sequences made up an early release that covered some 640 HLA-typed donors. The genetic ancestry cluster associated with self-reported Caucasian donors included over 80% of the roughly 400 genotyped donors. The study aimed to test whether signatures of past pathogen exposure could be identified by cataloging public T cell receptors. The study used immunosequencing to profile the T cell repertoires of around 600 subjects and linked those repertoires to cytomegalovirus serostatus. A separate validation cohort of over 95 different subjects was used in addition to the roughly 720-subject first cohort. High-throughput TCR immunosequencing, statistical association of individual TCRs with disease status, and machine learning were combined to predict cytomegalovirus infection status. To study patterns of TCR occurrence, a later analysis re-analyzed previously published TCR beta repertoires from under 750 donors and added high-resolution HLA genotyping. The later analysis used no new phenotypic data to find candidate immune exposures, relying instead on TCR beta sequences and their occurrence across donors. An earlier analysis of some 500 of the donors applied high-throughput TCR beta sequencing to assess whether each TCR beta V gene segment acted as functional or pseudogenic. Donor age, sex, ethnicity and CMV serostatus were compiled alongside the repertoire data. A later genetic analysis took genome-wide SNP genotypes for about three fifths of the 666 donors and used that subset as a discovery cohort. Every discovery cohort repertoire had been produced on one sequencing platform. HLA typing included class I and class II loci at four-digit resolution. Typing coverage differed by locus: A, B, C, DRB1 and DQB1 were typed in roughly 620-630 donors, DQA1 in about 560, DPA1 in over 600, and DPB1 in 472. Because of strong linkage in the cohort, 5 or 6 DR-DQ haplotypes were treated as single units for association and clustering. Across about 370 genotyped donors of the cohort, an average of roughly 230,000 unique TCR beta nucleotide sequences per donor were sequenced, and 15% to 20% of those sequences were non-productive. The study at large found these results: Across donors, most TCR sequences were observed very rarely, whereas some public TCRs were present in many individuals. Most CMV-associated TCR beta chains appeared to be HLA-restricted in a later analysis, and the HLA associations seemed to be driven largely by CMV exposure. According to the authors, the approach could potentially be generalized to other disease states and immunological phenotypes. A later genetic analysis associated a missense DCLRE1C variant with V-gene and J-gene trimming of TCR beta chains, and an independent cohort replicated the association. Because HLA typing was missing for some donors at each locus, association tests included only the typed subset. In both the original and validation cohorts, the classifier was reported to diagnose cytomegalovirus status with high specificity and sensitivity. A further reported finding was that TCR beta sequences accurately predicted the HLA-A and HLA-B alleles for most subjects in the first cohort. The earlier analysis of 450 to 700 of the donors excluded roughly 17 rarely observed V segments, including chromosome 9 orphons, because counts were too low. Strong co-occurrence of HLA alleles, especially DR and DQ, made assigning TCR associations to individual alleles difficult. This cohort had only TCR beta chains sequenced, and the lack of alpha or paired-chain data limited which features could be detected. The presence/absence analyses assumed that sequencing depth was roughly uniform across donors, and that assumption may not be true. According to a later analysis, TCR association rates differed among HLA loci, with DRB1 alleles showing the most associated TCRs and HLA-C alleles showing the fewest. Linkage disequilibrium might explain the correlated functional status among segregating V segments, but an unknown experimental factor could not be ruled out. In a later analysis, HLA-associated TCR beta chains were found to be more clonally expanded and to have lower generation probabilities than equally common non-associated chains. The study listed 164 TCR beta chains as associated with cytomegalovirus. A later analysis reported that several top co-occurrence clusters appeared linked to parvovirus B19, influenza, CMV and Epstein-Barr virus. A later analysis associated about 17,000 TCR beta sequences with specific HLA alleles at a false discovery rate of 0.05. Compared with the roughly 700-donor mean, donors in an Asian-associated ancestry cluster had fewer N-insertions in productive TCRs, according to a later genetic analysis. A cluster of highly shared sequence variants was judged likely to represent a technical artifact of the sequencing pipeline. Three of the identified cytomegalovirus-associated TCR beta chains were confirmed in vitro to be specific for cytomegalovirus antigens. In an earlier analysis of some 500 of the donors, most TCR beta V segments were observed in productive rearrangements about 90% or about 30% of the time, broadly matching IMGT annotations. For the cohort, immune exposure information was limited to CMV serostatus.

This clone was detected only a few times. This receptor's antigen is unknown. Base qualities are missing; no much larger clone stands one base away. The protocol used for the library was the immunoSEQ multiplex PCR assay. A mixture of 60 forward primers for TCR Vbeta segments and 13 reverse primers for TCR Jbeta segments was used in the multiplex PCR. The CDR3 region of rearranged TCR beta genes was amplified from genomic DNA with a multiplex PCR assay. The Illumina HiSeq System was used to sequence the amplified TCR beta libraries as 87-base-pair reads. The study's processing was this. Across the 600 to 700 repertoires, a later analysis counted about 81 million unique TCR beta chains, around 10 million of which were shared by at least two donors. Raw reads were error-corrected and collapsed into unique sequences by a nearest-neighbor algorithm in which closely related sequences were merged to remove PCR and sequencing errors. V, D and J gene segments were assigned by aligning CDR3 sequences to IMGT reference sequences. For a sequence to be retained, a match of at least six nucleotides to both a V gene segment and a J gene segment was required. Rearrangements were called productive when the CDR3 lacked stop codons and stayed in frame with V and J; all others were non-productive. CDR3 was defined by IMGT convention, running from the second conserved V-encoded cysteine to the conserved J-encoded phenylalanine. Sequences without an unambiguous match to a single V gene segment were excluded from the earlier analysis of 450 to 650 of the donors. In an earlier analysis of 587 of the donors, V segments were called functional above 56.7% productive rearrangements and were called segregating when the between-donor standard deviation exceeded 5%. To diagnose cytomegalovirus status from the catalog of TCR beta chain sequences, a statistical classification framework was built. In a later analysis, TCR nucleotide sequences were compared against IMGT/GENE-DB human TR gene sequences so that V and J genes could be assigned. Using the TCRdist pipeline, a later analysis assigned CDR3 sequences along with most-parsimonious VDJ recombination scenarios. In a later analysis, every TCR beta chain was defined by the combination of its CDR3 amino acid sequence and its V-gene family, and reads without a unique V-gene family were dropped. To address suspected cross-contamination and a sequencing artifact, a later analysis removed some 620 highly shared, low-generation-probability nucleotide sequences. In a later analysis, a clonal expansion index was calculated for each public chain from normalized within-repertoire ranks of inferred template counts. In a later analysis, generation probabilities were computed with a VDJ recombination model fitted to out-of-frame rearrangements, and the resulting probabilities were checked against IGoR. A later analysis scored TCR-TCR, TCR-HLA and TCR-CMV co-occurrence with hypergeometric tests, applying a repertoire-size bias correction to TCR pairs. False discovery rates were estimated in a later analysis by permuting HLA or CMV assignments 20 times. In a later analysis, co-occurring TCRs were grouped with DBSCAN, and TCRdist sequence similarity was added when clustering was performed within HLA-allele-positive subsets. Repertoires with fewer than 30,000 or more than 120,000 public chains were left out of co-occurrence clustering, as were four to six repertoires with anomalous nucleotide sharing. The table was pulled from immuneACCESS by TCRdb, which kept in-frame rearrangements only. Such tables lose some clones; where checked, under half of the loss comes from unresolved V genes, and the rest has no known cause. The V and J calls and clone size come from that table; D and trimming were worked out from the DNA. This sample is represented by some 100,000 clones; over 65% of them were singletons. 11% of the sample belongs to the ten largest clones.

In total, 666 healthy bone marrow donors made up the cohort. At the time of sampling, every cohort member was nominally healthy, though immune exposures that went unrecorded were likely present. The donor tested CMV seropositive and was one of the 289 seropositive cohort members. A peripheral blood sample was provided by each donor, and peripheral blood mononuclear cells were used for TCR beta sequencing. The Qiagen DNeasy Blood Extraction Kit was used to extract genomic DNA from the blood cell samples. The sequence derives from a woman between 45 and 60 years old in good health and CMV-seropositive. The material sequenced was PBMCs.

This receptor has the CDR3 CASSRLAGGTGELFF. The bases are TGTGCCAGCAGTCGACTAGCGGGGGGGACCGGGGAGCTGTTTTTT. This chain is built from TRBV6-1 and TRBJ2-2, with 14 central nucleotides matching TRBD2. The germline V gene encodes CDR1 MNHNS and CDR2 SASEGT. V is cut back by 5 bases and J by 5 bases, with 1 base in the junction unmatched. From the cysteine through the phenylalanine, the CDR3 covers 15 amino acids. Only the CDR3 DNA is retained, 45 bases long and in frame from the first base.